The clone carrying this T cell receptor (beta chain) appeared a few times. Sequencing used immunoSEQ multiplex PCR; TCRdb keeps in-frame clones, though not all of them. The table records 6,600 or so clones, about 74% of them present only once. This sample is drawn from a study of tumor-infiltrating lymphocytes in localized non-small cell lung cancer. Trimming removed 5 bases from V and 1 base from J; junction bases left unmatched: 7. The CDR3 consists of 15 residues. CDR1 is SNHLY, CDR2 FYNNEI, per germline. Material: lung tumor tissue. V gene TRBV2 combines with J gene TRBJ1-1; 7 nucleotides line up with TRBD1. The origin of this receptor is a human donor with non-small cell lung cancer. CDR3 bases: TGTGCCAGCAGTTCGCAGGGGGGTGGGAACACTGAAGCTTTCTTT. Protein sequence: CASSSQGGGNTEAFF.